This T cell receptor (beta chain) was retrieved from a study of regulatory T cells in long-lasting Graves disease (dated by TCRdb to about 2021). Study-level background: Persistent Graves' disease meant more than 5 years of antithyroid drug treatment with TSH receptor autoantibodies that stayed positive. In the clinical cohort, patients with persistent Graves' disease had used antithyroid drugs for an average of about 9.4 years. A total of approximately 35 samples underwent TCR sequencing: some 13 from persistent and approximately 20 from newly diagnosed Graves' disease patients. Peripheral blood TCR sequencing and RNA sequencing compared persistent Graves' disease patients with newly diagnosed Graves' disease patients. The study was registered as a clinical trial and conducted in China. Study-wide findings and limitations: Lower TCR Shannon entropy and fewer highly expanded clones were observed in persistent Graves' disease patients than in newly diagnosed patients, which suggested clonal expansion. Only the TCR beta chain was sequenced and analyzed. Persistent patients shared more public clonotypes among themselves (around 2,800) than newly diagnosed patients did (about 970). Persistent disease showed preferential use of TRBV28, TRBJ1-2 and TRBJ2-5, whereas newly diagnosed disease favored TRBV20-1 and TRBJ2-1. The study examined only peripheral blood because the primary lesion, thyroid tissue, could not be accessed. The authors acknowledged the small sample size as a limitation that may reduce accuracy.

The receptor library was made with multiplex PCR. Instrument used: Illumina HiSeq 4000. iRepertoire HTBI primers and Arm-PCR amplification of CDR3 regions were used to construct TCR beta libraries. Before sequencing, the PCR products went through gel purification. On the study's bioinformatics: Across samples, 60 to 75 TRBV and 13 to 15 TRBJ segments were identified and used for gene usage analysis of CDR3 amino acid clonotypes. COPE and FqMerger were used to merge the filtered high-quality paired reads into contigs. Contigs were aligned with BLAST to IMGT TRBV, TRBD and TRBJ reference genes, and CDR3 was defined per IMGT. Clonotypes above 0.1% frequency were classified as highly expanded clones. Repertoire diversity was measured by Shannon entropy, and V-J evenness by the Gini coefficient. Clonotypes shared by more than one individual were considered public. TCRdb took the public reads, trimmed them with fastp at Q25, ran MiXCR for clone calling and kept in-frame beta chains. All rows with the same CDR3 protein become a single entry with the most common DNA and genes. These V and J calls derive from TCRdb rather than the authors' analysis. This sample holds hundreds of thousands of distinct CDR3 sequences; 20% to 25% were observed only once. The top ten hold 7% to 10% of the sample.

The time point tag for this specimen amounts to: persistent/refractory GD, antithyroid drugs over 5 years with positive TRAb. RNA was extracted from PBMCs in TRIzol for both TCR sequencing and RNA sequencing. The diagnosis of Graves' disease followed American Thyroid Association guidelines. Patients for the study were recruited at an endocrinology department in Xi'an, China. Each patient gave approximately 10 milliliters of peripheral blood, collected in an EDTA anticoagulant tube. Ficoll Paque Plus density gradient separation was used to isolate PBMCs, and no further T cell sorting was done. An Agilent 2100 Bioanalyzer and agarose gel were used to assess RNA quality, and a NanoDrop 2000 was used to measure RNA concentration. For CDR1 and CDR2, the germline V gene lists SGHVS and FNYEAQ. Counted from cysteine to phenylalanine, this CDR3 has 16 amino acids. Just the 48-base CDR3 DNA is kept, in frame starting at base 1. Trimming takes 4 bases off V and 0 bases off J; junction bases not matched to a gene: 5.

This clonotype was seen only a few times. Which antigen it targets is not known. Base qualities are not recorded, but no much larger clone differs from it by a single base. The chain joins TRBV7-6 to TRBJ2-7; the central 11 bases match TRBD1. The TCR originated in a female donor with Graves disease. The sample in question was peripheral blood mononuclear cells (PBMCs), obtained when the disease was refractory, from a patient treated with antithyroid drugs. CDR3 loop: CASSSRTGGFSYEQYF. Read as DNA, the sequence is TGTGCCAGCAGCTCCCGGACAGGGGGCTTCTCCTACGAGCAGTACTTC.